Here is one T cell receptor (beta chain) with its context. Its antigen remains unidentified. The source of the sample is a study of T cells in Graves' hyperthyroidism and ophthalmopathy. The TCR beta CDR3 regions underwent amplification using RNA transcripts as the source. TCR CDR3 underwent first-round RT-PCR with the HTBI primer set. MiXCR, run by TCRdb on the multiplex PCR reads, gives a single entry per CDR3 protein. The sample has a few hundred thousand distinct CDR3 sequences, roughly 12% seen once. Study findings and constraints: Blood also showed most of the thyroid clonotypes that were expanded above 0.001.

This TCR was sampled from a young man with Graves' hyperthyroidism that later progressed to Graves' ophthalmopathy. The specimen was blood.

The CDR3 here is CASSFTGTGDEQYF. The CDR3 coding sequence is TGTGCCAGCAGCTTTACCGGGACAGGGGACGAGCAGTACTTC. This sequence joins TRBV7-8 and TRBJ2-7, with 10 bases fitting TRBD1. V trimming: 3 bases; J trimming: 5 bases; junction bases outside the gene matches: 4. The CDR3 is 14 amino acids. Germline CDR1 and CDR2: SGHVS and FQNEAQ.